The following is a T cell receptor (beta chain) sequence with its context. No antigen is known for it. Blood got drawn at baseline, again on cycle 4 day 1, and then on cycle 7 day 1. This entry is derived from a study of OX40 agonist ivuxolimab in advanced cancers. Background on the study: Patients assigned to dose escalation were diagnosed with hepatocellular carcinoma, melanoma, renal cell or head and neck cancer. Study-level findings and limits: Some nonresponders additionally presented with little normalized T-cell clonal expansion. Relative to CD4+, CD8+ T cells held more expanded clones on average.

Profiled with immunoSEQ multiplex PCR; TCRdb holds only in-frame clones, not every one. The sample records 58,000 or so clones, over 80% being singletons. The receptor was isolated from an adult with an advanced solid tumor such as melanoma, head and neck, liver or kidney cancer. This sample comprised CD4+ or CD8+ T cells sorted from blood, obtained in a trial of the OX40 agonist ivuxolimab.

Here the CDR3 reads CASSPFGGDTQYF. CDR3 in DNA: TGCGCCAGCAGCCCCTTTGGGGGAGATACGCAGTATTTT. V usage is TRBV4-3 and J usage is TRBJ2-3; tentatively, D is TRBD1 or TRBD2 (5 bases each). Between the trimmed V and J ends, which lost 4 bases and 5 bases, there was a span of 10 bases. CDR1 is LGHNA and CDR2 is YSLEER in the germline V gene. This CDR3 comprises 13 residues.